The 4 T cell receptor beta chains listed next were all sequenced from one sample in a study of OX40 agonist ivuxolimab in advanced cancers. Sequencing was performed with immunoSEQ multiplex PCR; in TCRdb, only in-frame clones are kept and a portion is missing. The top ten hold approximately 3% of the sample, which has some 72,000 clones, around 94% seen once. The sample in question was CD4+ or CD8+ T cells sorted from blood, obtained in a trial of the OX40 agonist ivuxolimab. These receptors came from an adult with an advanced solid tumor such as melanoma, head and neck, liver or kidney cancer.

The V and J genes are TRBV5-4 and TRBJ2-4; D possibly matches TRBD1 or TRBD2 (5 bases each). V was clipped by 1 base and J by 2 bases, with 13 bases between them. Germline CDR1 and CDR2: SGHNT and YYREEE (reference sequence). This CDR3 is 16 amino acids long. CDR3 in amino acids: CASSLQPRGTKNIQYF. The CDR3 coding sequence is TGTGCCAGCAGCTTGCAGCCGAGGGGTACCAAAAACATTCAGTACTTC.

This chain connects TRBV5-1 to TRBJ2-5; D is uncertain. Trimming took 0 bases from V and 1 from J, leaving 4 bases between them. The CDR3 consists of 13 residues. Germline-derived CDR1 and CDR2 are SGHRS and YFSETQ. CDR3 residues: CASSLGPQETQYF. The CDR3 DNA reads TGCGCCAGCAGCTTGGGACCCCAAGAGACCCAGTACTTC.

The rearrangement links TRBV2 to TRBJ2-3, with 12 bases matching TRBD2. The CDR3 is made up of 16 amino acids. V dropped 7 bases and J dropped 2; count of bases not matched to a gene: 7. Germline CDR1 and CDR2: SNHLY and FYNNEI. CDR3 DNA sequence: TGTGCCAGCACCCTCGGACTAGCGGGGCCCACAGATACGCAGTATTTT. Translated, it gives CASTLGLAGPTDTQYF.

This clone showed up just once. V gene TRBV4-2 combines with J gene TRBJ1-2, with D tentatively TRBD1 (5 bases). The CDR3 sequence is 15 residues long. The V end was cut by 0 bases, the J end by 6 bases, with 14 bases between. Germline CDR1 is LGHNA and CDR2 is YNFKEQ. This CDR3 reads CASSQEVARENGYTF. The CDR3 DNA is TGTGCCAGCAGCCAAGAAGTAGCCAGGGAGAATGGCTACACCTTC.